The entry that follows covers one TCR beta chain sequence. The CDR3 is 14 residues long. The V gene's germline CDR1 is LGHNA and CDR2 YNFKEQ. V was clipped by 4 bases and J by 4 bases, with 8 bases between them. The data derive from a study of blood T cell repertoires in COVID-19. Study-wide background: Nucleic acid was either cDNA or gDNA, and it came from T cells, B-cell-depleted T cells, or PBMCs.

Here immunoSEQ multiplex PCR was the method, and the copy in TCRdb shows in-frame clones only, minus some. The sample records a few hundred thousand clones, around 87% being singletons. The TCR comes from a man aged 35 to 55 in a cohort exposed to, infected with or recovered from COVID-19 (not recorded which). This chain uses TRBV4-2 with TRBJ1-6, with D perhaps matching TRBD1 (6 bases). Sequenced material: PBMCs or T cells enriched from blood (not recorded which). The CDR3 loop is CASSRDTYNSPLHF. The CDR3 coding sequence is TGTGCCAGCAGCCGGGACACATATAATTCACCCCTCCACTTT.